This T cell receptor beta chain was recorded in a study of blood T cell repertoires in COVID-19. Background on the study: Samples came from the United States, Italy and Spain, spanning acute and convalescent COVID-19. The analysed material was cDNA or gDNA that came from T cells, B-cell-depleted T cells, or PBMCs.

Authors' methods: Scientists estimated how many nucleated cells there were by amplifying reference gene primers. Libraries were prepared by immunoSEQ multiplex PCR; TCRdb keeps only in-frame clonotypes and omits some of them. V, J and clone size are taken as reported in that table, and D and trimming were inferred from the DNA itself. The sample includes around 150,000 clones, roughly 81% of them seen just once. V was clipped by 0 bases and J by 6 bases; unmatched bases: 8. The CDR3 totals 15 residues. Germline CDR1 is SGHNT and CDR2 is YYREEE (reference sequence). The chain uses TRBV5-4 and TRBJ1-2, with 7 bases identical to TRBD1. The receptor's source is a woman in her fifties or sixties with active or convalescent COVID-19. Sequencing was carried out using peripheral blood. CDR3 sequence reads: CASSLGGTAADGYTF. DNA of the CDR3: TGTGCCAGCAGCTTGGGCGGGACAGCGGCGGATGGCTACACCTTC.